This paragraph covers one TCR beta chain sequence. V was shortened by 4 bases and J by 3 bases, with 11 bases between the two germline ends. CDR3 length: 15 amino acids. Germline CDR1 reads SGHRS; CDR2 reads YFSETQ. The data belong to a study of blood T cell repertoires in COVID-19. The data were produced by immunoSEQ multiplex PCR, yet TCRdb's version contains in-frame clones alone and is incomplete. The sample holds 90,000 or so clones; about 86% are singletons and the top ten take less than 8.5%. The rearrangement joins TRBV5-1 to TRBJ2-6, with D unresolved. This TCR was recovered from a man aged 55 to 70 with acute or convalescent COVID-19. The sample consisted of peripheral blood. This CDR3 reads CASSGQVFGANVLTF. DNA of the CDR3: TGCGCCAGCAGCGGGCAGGTCTTTGGGGCCAACGTCCTGACTTTC.